The 29 T cell receptor beta chains given below trace back to one sample, sequenced in a study of T cells in tumors after PD-1 blockade. Profiled with immunoSEQ multiplex PCR; TCRdb holds only in-frame clones, not every one. The table lists 55,000 to 70,000 clones, around four fifths of them singletons. The material was PBMCs, obtained before anti-PD-1 treatment. These receptors came from a human donor with basal cell carcinoma.

This clone appeared a few times. CDR3 bases: TGTGCCTGGAGCACTAGCGGGGGCAGGGATACGCAGTATTTT. It yields the protein CAWSTSGGRDTQYF. The chain joins TRBV30 to TRBJ2-3, with 11 bases aligning to TRBD2. Germline V gene data show CDR1 as GTSNPN and CDR2 as SVGIG (reference sequence). CDR3 size: 14 residues. Losses at the gene ends were 3 bases for V and 6 bases for J; bases not matched to a gene: 5.

V is TRBV9 and J is TRBJ1-1; D is unclear. The length of the CDR3 is 14 residues. Germline V CDR1 and CDR2: SGDLS, YYNGEE. V lost 5 bases and J lost 0, with 11 bases in between. CDR3 residues: CASSEVLMNTEAFF. In DNA, the CDR3 is TGTGCCAGCAGTGAGGTACTTATGAACACTGAAGCTTTCTTT.

The chain couples TRBV2 to TRBJ1-6, with 7 bases that match TRBD1. The germline CDR1 and CDR2 sequences are SNHLY and FYNNEI. J gave up 7 bases and V 3 bases, and 3 bases lay outside the gene matches. CDR3 length: 14 amino acids. The CDR3 protein is CASSEEGANSPLHF. As DNA, the CDR3 is TGTGCCAGCAGTGAGGAGGGGGCGAATTCACCCCTCCACTTT.

The V call is TRBV28, the J call TRBJ2-3; 8 nucleotides line up with TRBD2. In germline, CDR1 is MDHEN, CDR2 SYDVKM. The ends lost 5 bases at V and 7 bases at J; junction bases unmatched: 8. This CDR3 contains 14 residues. DNA of the CDR3: TGTGCCAGCAGTCCCCGGGGGGGCGCGAATACGCAGTATTTT. Its translation is CASSPRGGANTQYF.

This chain joins TRBV7-9 and TRBJ2-7; D is ambiguous. Germline V gene lookup returns CDR1 SEHNR and CDR2 FQNEAQ (reference sequence). Trimming took off 2 bases at V and 4 bases at J, with 21 bases between the two ends. The CDR3 length is 17 residues. CDR3 nucleotide sequence: TGTGCCAGCAGCTTAATCCCTCCGGGCCCGCCTTATTACGAGCAGTACTTC. It encodes CASSLIPPGPPYYEQYF.

This clone occurred once. V gene TRBV18 combines with J gene TRBJ2-5; a possible D gene is TRBD2 (5 bases). The CDR3 runs 14 residues. V lost 3 bases and J 4 bases, leaving 12 bases between the germline ends. Germline-derived CDR1 and CDR2 are KGHSH and LQKENI. The CDR3 coding sequence is TGTGCCAGCTCACCGCTCCGGGGTGGAGAGACCCAGTACTTC. Its translation is CASSPLRGGETQYF.

The genes are TRBV19 and TRBJ2-2, with no clear D. Germline V gene sequence: CDR1 LNHDA, CDR2 SQIVND (reference sequence). The ends were cut back, 4 bases at V and 2 bases at J, with 11 bases in the middle. CDR3 length: 15 amino acids. The CDR3 sequence is CASSNFDTNTGELFF. CDR3 nucleotides: TGTGCCAGTAGTAATTTTGACACCAACACCGGGGAGCTGTTTTTT.

A single count supports this clone. This sequence joins TRBV9 and TRBJ2-3; 11 positions agree with TRBD2. Germline V gene sequence: CDR1 SGDLS, CDR2 YYNGEE. The CDR3 length is 19 residues. With V trimmed by 3 bases and J by 4 bases, 16 bases remained unmatched. The CDR3 bases are TGTGCCAGCAGCGAGGGGGAGGCTAGCGGGGGGCCACTCCCAGATACGCAGTATTTT. Translation: CASSEGEASGGPLPDTQYF.

V and J are TRBV11-3 and TRBJ1-6; a weak D match, TRBD1 (6 bases). Germline V gene lookup returns CDR1 SGHNT and CDR2 YENEEA. Trimming removed 6 bases at V and 14 bases at J, with 23 bases between. The CDR3 loop spans 15 amino acids. CDR3 amino acids: CASRIDKGQNSALHF. Written as DNA, the CDR3 is TGTGCCAGCAGAATAGACAAGGGACAAAACTCGGCCCTCCACTTT.

The CDR3 protein is CASRRDGLSYEQYF. The CDR3 DNA reads as TGTGCCAGCAGAAGAGACGGGCTGTCCTACGAGCAGTACTTC. V gene TRBV11-3 combines with J gene TRBJ2-7, with D hard to call. The CDR3 extends over 14 amino acids. From germline, CDR1 is SGHNT and CDR2 YENEEA. The V end was cut by 6 bases, the J end by 1 base, with 13 bases between.

This sequence joins TRBV12-3 or TRBV12-4 and TRBJ2-2; the D is unclear. Trimming stripped 2 bases from V and 7 bases from J, with 8 bases between. CDR3 length: 13 amino acids. The CDR3 loop is CASSLRVDGELFF. The CDR3, as DNA: TGTGCCAGCAGTTTACGGGTGGACGGGGAGCTGTTTTTT.

The chain combines TRBV19 with TRBJ1-3, with 7 bases identical to TRBD1. There are 15 residues in the CDR3. V dropped 6 bases and J dropped 0; count of bases not matched to a gene: 5. Germline V lookup: CDR1 LNHDA, CDR2 SQIVND (reference sequence). CDR3 nucleotides: TGTGCCAGTAGGATGGACAGGAGCTCTGGAAACACCATATATTTT. It translates to CASRMDRSSGNTIYF.

The V and J genes are TRBV7-2 and TRBJ2-2, with no clear D. The germline V gene encodes CDR1 SGHTA and CDR2 FQGNSA. CDR3 size: 14 residues. V lost 2 bases and J 4 bases, leaving 8 bases between the germline ends. The CDR3 here is CASSLLGGTGELFF. In DNA form, the CDR3 reads TGTGCCAGCAGCTTACTTGGTGGCACCGGGGAGCTGTTTTTT.

V is TRBV2 and J is TRBJ2-1; no reliable D call. CDR3 length: 10 amino acids. Germline V gene lookup returns CDR1 SNHLY and CDR2 FYNNEI. Trimming took 9 bases from V and 10 from J, leaving 10 bases between them. The CDR3 reads CARPLREQFF. For the CDR3, the DNA is TGTGCCAGACCTCTCCGCGAGCAGTTCTTC.

This chain connects TRBV6-5 to TRBJ2-2; 14 positions match TRBD2. CDR1 is MNHEY and CDR2 is SVGAGI in the germline V gene. This CDR3 spans 15 amino acids. The trim removed 4 bases at V and 6 bases at J, leaving 1 base unmatched. In DNA form, the CDR3 reads TGTGCCAGCAGTTCGACTAGCGGGGGGGCCGGGGAGCTGTTTTTT. The encoded protein is CASSSTSGGAGELFF.

J is TRBJ1-2 and V is TRBV5-1; a possible D gene is TRBD1 (5 bases). The germline V gene encodes CDR1 SGHRS and CDR2 YFSETQ. CDR3 length: 15 amino acids. Trimming took off 1 base at V and 5 bases at J, with 15 bases between the two ends. The CDR3 region has the DNA TGCGCCAGCAGCTTGAGGGCAGGGAACTTGTATGGCTACACCTTC. This sequence encodes CASSLRAGNLYGYTF.

The chain carries TRBV5-5 and TRBJ1-5; TRBD1 might be the D (5 bases). This CDR3 has 14 residues. Germline CDR1 is SGHKS and CDR2 is YYEKEE (reference sequence). Deletions cut 1 base from V and 2 bases from J, with 7 bases between. CDR3 in amino acids: CASSLQGGNQPQHF. The DNA for the CDR3 is TGTGCCAGCAGCTTGCAGGGAGGCAATCAGCCCCAGCATTTT.

The J gene is TRBJ2-5, the V gene TRBV5-6; the D gene is possibly TRBD2 (6 bases). V lost 4 bases, J lost 5 bases, and 18 bases lay in between. The CDR3 is made up of 15 amino acids. Germline assignment: CDR1 SGHDT and CDR2 YYEEEE. CDR3 region: CASSRPAGLRETQYF. In nucleotides, the CDR3 is TGTGCCAGCAGCCGCCCCGCGGGGTTAAGGGAGACCCAGTACTTC.

This chain links TRBV7-6 with TRBJ2-3; tentative D call: TRBD2 (6 bases). Germline loops: CDR1 SGHVS, CDR2 FNYEAQ. V was clipped by 4 bases and J by 3 bases, with 11 bases between them. The CDR3 runs to 14 residues. The CDR3 nucleotides read TGTGCCAGCAGCTGGGGGGTAGAGACAGATACGCAGTATTTT. This gives the protein CASSWGVETDTQYF.

The rearrangement uses TRBV28 and TRBJ1-2; TRBD1 matches at 12 bases. Germline trimming cut 3 bases from V and 5 bases from J; bases unmatched to any gene: 13. This CDR3 spans 18 amino acids. CDR1 is MDHEN and CDR2 is SYDVKM in the germline V gene. DNA for the CDR3: TGTGCCAGCAGTTTTGGGTCGGGACAGGGGGCGCGAGGATATGGCTACACCTTC. It codes for CASSFGSGQGARGYGYTF.

V gene TRBV5-1 combines with J gene TRBJ1-2, with TRBD1 matching over 9 bases. Per the germline V gene, CDR1 is SGHRS and CDR2 is YFSETQ. The CDR3 runs 15 residues. V trimming: 3 bases; J trimming: 4 bases; junction bases outside the gene matches: 7. CDR3 region: CASSSTGGGGYGYTF. CDR3 coding DNA: TGCGCCAGCAGCTCGACAGGGGGTGGTGGCTATGGCTACACCTTC.

V is TRBV5-1 and J is TRBJ1-2, with 7 bases lining up with TRBD1. This CDR3 is 13 amino acids long. Germline CDR1 SGHRS, CDR2 YFSETQ. V shed 4 bases and J 8 bases; nucleotides not matched to a gene: 8. DNA of the CDR3: TGCGCCAGCAGCCAAGAGGGGGCCAGGGGCTACACCTTC. Translated, it gives CASSQEGARGYTF.

The V and J genes are TRBV7-2 and TRBJ2-7; unclear D gene. Germline V gene data show CDR1 as SGHTA and CDR2 as FQGNSA. The CDR3 covers 16 residues. Between the trimmed V and J ends, which lost 0 bases and 0 bases, there was a span of 12 bases. In DNA, the CDR3 is TGTGCCAGCAGCTTAGCCCTAGTGAAGAGCTCCTACGAGCAGTACTTC. The encoded protein is CASSLALVKSSYEQYF.

As for this clone: The germline gene is not matched at one end of the junction; a read error may be the cause. This rearrangement joins TRBV4-1 to TRBJ2-7; possible D gene TRBD1, 8 bases. Germline-derived CDR1 and CDR2 are MGHRA and YSYEKL. The CDR3 length is 15 residues. The CDR3 sequence is CASSPIMDRDYEQCF. The CDR3 DNA reads TGCGCCAGCAGCCCCATCATGGACAGGGACTACGAGCAGTGCTTC.

The CDR3 protein is CASRTGGKETGELFF. The CDR3 DNA sequence: TGTGCCAGCCGGACAGGGGGCAAAGAAACCGGGGAGCTGTTTTTT. The chain joins TRBV9 to TRBJ2-2; 11 bases align to TRBD1. CDR1 and CDR2 (germline): SGDLS, YYNGEE. Trimming took 7 bases from V and 5 from J; bases not matched to a gene: 7. The CDR3 covers 15 residues.

V is TRBV19 and J is TRBJ1-4, with D perhaps matching TRBD1 (6 bases). Germline CDR1 reads LNHDA; CDR2 reads SQIVND (reference sequence). The V and J ends lost 3 bases and 7 bases respectively, with 12 bases between them. The CDR3 is 14 residues long. The CDR3 reads CASSIWGASEKLFF. Written as DNA, the CDR3 is TGTGCCAGTAGTATTTGGGGGGCATCTGAAAAACTGTTTTTT.

The chain is built from TRBV11-3 and TRBJ1-1; D is undetermined. The CDR3 consists of 14 residues. V was shortened by 5 bases and J by 5 bases, with 15 bases between the two germline ends. Germline values: CDR1 SGHNT, CDR2 YENEEA. The CDR3 loop reads CASSAFPLGTEAFF. The CDR3 DNA is TGTGCCAGCAGCGCATTTCCCCTTGGGACTGAAGCTTTCTTT. Based on the CDR3 plus reference TRBV11-3 and TRBJ1-1, the full variable domain is EAGVVQSPRYKIIEKKQPVAFWCNPISGHNTLYWYLQNLGQGPELLIRYENEEAVDDSQLPKDRFSAERLKGVDSTLKIQPAELGDSAVYLCASSAFPLGTEAFFGQGTRLTVV.

The chain recombines TRBV19 with TRBJ2-5, with a possible D match to TRBD2 (6 bases). The ends were cut back, 3 bases at V and 3 bases at J, with 8 bases in the middle. This CDR3 region has 13 residues. Germline CDR1 LNHDA, CDR2 SQIVND (reference sequence). CDR3 coding DNA: TGTGCCAGTAGTATGGCGGGGAAAGAGACCCAGTACTTC. Translated, it gives CASSMAGKETQYF.

This clone came up once. The J gene is TRBJ1-1, the V gene TRBV5-6, with D possibly matching TRBD1 (6 bases). Trimming removed 1 base at V and 2 bases at J, with 15 bases between. Germline V gives CDR1 SGHDT, CDR2 YYEEEE. The CDR3 totals 16 residues. The CDR3 bases are TGTGCCAGCAGCTTGTGTGGGGCGGGGGCCAACACTGAAGCTTTCTTT. Translation: CASSLCGAGANTEAFF.